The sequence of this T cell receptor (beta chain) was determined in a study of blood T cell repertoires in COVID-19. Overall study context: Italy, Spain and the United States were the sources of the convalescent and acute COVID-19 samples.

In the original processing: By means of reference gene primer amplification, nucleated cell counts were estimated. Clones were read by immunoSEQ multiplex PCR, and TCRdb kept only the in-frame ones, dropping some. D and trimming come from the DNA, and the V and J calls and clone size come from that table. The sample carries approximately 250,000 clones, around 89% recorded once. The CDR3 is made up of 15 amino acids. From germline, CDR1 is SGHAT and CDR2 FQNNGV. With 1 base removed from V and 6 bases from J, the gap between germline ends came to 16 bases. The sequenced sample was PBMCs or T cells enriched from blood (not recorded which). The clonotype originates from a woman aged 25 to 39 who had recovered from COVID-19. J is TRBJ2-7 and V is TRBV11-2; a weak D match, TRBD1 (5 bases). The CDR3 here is CASSLGAQGRSEQYF. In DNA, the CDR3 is TGTGCCAGCAGCTTAGGAGCCCAGGGAAGAAGCGAGCAGTACTTC.